This T cell receptor beta chain was profiled in a study of Graves' ophthalmopathy and Graves' hyperthyroidism. General study findings and limits: Most expanded clonotypes from thyroid (those above 0.001 frequency) were also found in blood.

As to this clonotype: Its antigen is undetermined.

The ends lost 5 bases at V and 1 base at J; junction bases unmatched: 9. The germline gives CDR1 LNHDA, CDR2 SQIVND (reference sequence). The CDR3 has 17 residues. Investigators amplified TCR beta CDR3 regions from RNA transcripts. The first round was an RT-PCR with HTBI primers, and the second round was a multiplex PCR. TCRdb analysed the multiplex PCR reads with MiXCR anew, one entry per CDR3 protein. The data hold around 1.1 million distinct CDR3 sequences, with approximately 35% observed a single time. The clonotype originates from an adult man with Graves' hyperthyroidism. Sequencing was carried out using peripheral blood or thyroid tissue (not recorded which). The chain has TRBV19 and TRBJ2-2; the match to TRBD1 covers 8 bases. CDR3: CASSVHRGAQNTGELFF. The CDR3 DNA is TGTGCCAGTAGTGTTCACAGGGGGGCCCAGAACACCGGGGAGCTGTTTTTT.